These 8 T cell receptor beta chains share one sample of origin, sequenced in a study of neurological immune-mediated disorders (dated by TCRdb to between 2018 and 2021). The receptor library was made with 5' RACE. The run used an Illumina HiSeq 2500. TCRdb's own reprocessing of the public reads used fastp at Q25 and MiXCR and kept productive beta chains. Under each unique CDR3 protein, matching rows form one entry showing the most common genes and DNA. The sample includes more than 75,000 distinct CDR3 sequences, with under 4.5% observed a single time. The ten top clones hold less than 3.5% of the sample. What was sequenced was PBMCs. These receptors were collected from a woman aged 50 to 60 with multiple sclerosis.

This clonotype was found many times. This chain connects TRBV12-3 or TRBV12-4 to TRBJ1-2; unclear D gene. The CDR3 has 13 amino acids. The V gene lost 3 bases and the J gene lost 1 base, with 6 bases spanning the gap. The CDR3 region is CASSFSDNYGYTF. CDR3 DNA sequence: TGTGCCAGCAGTTTTTCAGATAACTATGGCTACACCTTC.

This clonotype was recorded many times. This chain joins TRBV7-2 and TRBJ2-3, with TRBD1 identical over 9 bases. This CDR3 is 15 amino acids long. The junction had 8 bases not matched to a gene; V was cut back by 8 bases and J by 2 bases. Germline V CDR1 and CDR2: SGHTA, FQGNSA. DNA for the CDR3: TGTGCCAGCGAGACCGGGACAGGGCACACAGATACGCAGTATTTT. This codes for CASETGTGHTDTQYF.

This clonotype was counted a few times. J is TRBJ1-1 and V is TRBV27; TRBD1 matches 7 bases. J gave up 0 bases and V 2 bases, and 6 bases lay outside the gene matches. The CDR3 length is 16 residues. Germline V gene data show CDR1 as MNHEY and CDR2 as SMNVEV (reference sequence). The CDR3 sequence: CASSLGAGGMNTEAFF. CDR3 bases: TGTGCCAGCAGTTTAGGGGCAGGGGGGATGAACACTGAAGCTTTCTTT.

This clonotype came up many times. The chain couples TRBV7-8 to TRBJ1-2; D remains unclear. The CDR3 has 17 amino acids. Per the germline V gene, CDR1 is SGHVS and CDR2 is FQNEAQ. V dropped 5 bases and J dropped 4 bases, with 23 bases sitting between them. CDR3 bases: TGTGCCAGCAGCCCCGCAAAGAAGTACAGCACTGGCTATGGCTACACCTTC. Translated, it gives CASSPAKKYSTGYGYTF.

This clonotype was seen ten or more times. This chain joins TRBV7-6 and TRBJ1-1; a possible D gene is TRBD1 (6 bases). This CDR3 has 15 amino acids. V lost 3 bases, J lost 6 bases, and 17 bases lay in between. The germline V gene has CDR1 SGHVS and CDR2 FNYEAQ. CDR3 sequence: CASSFHAGTTPEAFF. The CDR3 DNA sequence: TGTGCCAGCAGCTTTCATGCCGGGACAACCCCTGAAGCTTTCTTT.

The table lists this clonotype with many counts. This chain joins TRBV6-1 and TRBJ2-7; D is unclear. Per the germline V gene, CDR1 is MNHNS and CDR2 is SASEGT. The CDR3 is made up of 13 amino acids. V was cut by 0 bases and J by 1 base, with 4 bases left in between. In DNA, the CDR3 is TGTGCCAGCAGTGAAGCCGGGTCCTACGAGCAGTACTTC. Translation: CASSEAGSYEQYF.

This clonotype was picked up many times. CDR3 DNA: TGTGCCATCAGTGAACCCGGGAGCAATCAGCCCCAGCATTTT. Encoded protein: CAISEPGSNQPQHF. The chain employs TRBV10-3 and TRBJ1-5; no firm D call. This CDR3 has 14 amino acids. In germline, CDR1 is ENHRY, CDR2 SYGVKD. Trimming pared 3 bases from V and 1 base from J, leaving 7 bases between.

The sample holds a few counts of this clonotype. The chain employs TRBV12-5 and TRBJ2-5, with D possibly being TRBD2 (6 bases). This CDR3 has 14 amino acids. With 6 bases removed from V and 2 bases from J, the gap between germline ends came to 13 bases. In germline, CDR1 is LGHNT, CDR2 FRNRAP. CDR3 loop: CASGPGTLQETQYF. The CDR3 DNA follows: TGTGCTAGTGGACCTGGGACTTTACAAGAGACCCAGTACTTC.